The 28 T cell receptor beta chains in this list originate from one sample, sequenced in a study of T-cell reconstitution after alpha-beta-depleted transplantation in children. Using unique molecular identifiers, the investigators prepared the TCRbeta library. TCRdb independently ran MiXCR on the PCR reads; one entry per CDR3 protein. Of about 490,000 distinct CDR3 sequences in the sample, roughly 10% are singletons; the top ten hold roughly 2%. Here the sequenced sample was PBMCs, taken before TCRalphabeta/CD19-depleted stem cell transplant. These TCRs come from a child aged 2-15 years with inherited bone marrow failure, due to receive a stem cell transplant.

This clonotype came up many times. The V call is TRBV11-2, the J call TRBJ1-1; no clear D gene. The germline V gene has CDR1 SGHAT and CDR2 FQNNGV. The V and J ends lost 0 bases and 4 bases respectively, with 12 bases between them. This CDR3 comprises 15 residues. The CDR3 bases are TGTGCCAGCAGCTTAGAGGTCGGGATAGTCACTGAAGCTTTCTTT. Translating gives CASSLEVGIVTEAFF.

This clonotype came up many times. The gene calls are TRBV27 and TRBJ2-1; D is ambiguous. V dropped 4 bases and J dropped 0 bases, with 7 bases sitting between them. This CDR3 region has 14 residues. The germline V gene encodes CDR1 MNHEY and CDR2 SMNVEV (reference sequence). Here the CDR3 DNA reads TGTGCCAGCAGTTCCGTGACCTCCTACAATGAGCAGTTCTTC. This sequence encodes CASSSVTSYNEQFF.

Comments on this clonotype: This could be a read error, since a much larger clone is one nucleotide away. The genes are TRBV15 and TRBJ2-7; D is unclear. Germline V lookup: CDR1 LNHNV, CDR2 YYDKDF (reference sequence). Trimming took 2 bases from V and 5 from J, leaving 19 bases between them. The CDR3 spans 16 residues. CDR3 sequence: CATSRLLNQAVDEQYF. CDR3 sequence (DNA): TGTGCCACCAGCAGATTACTCAACCAGGCGGTGGACGAGCAGTACTTC.

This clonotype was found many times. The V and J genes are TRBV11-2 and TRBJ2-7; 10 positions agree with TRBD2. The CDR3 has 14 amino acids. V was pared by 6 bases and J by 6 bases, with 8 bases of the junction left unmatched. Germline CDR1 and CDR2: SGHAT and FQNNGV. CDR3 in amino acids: CASSRTGLATEQYF. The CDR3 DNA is TGTGCCAGCAGTCGAACGGGACTAGCGACCGAGCAGTACTTC.

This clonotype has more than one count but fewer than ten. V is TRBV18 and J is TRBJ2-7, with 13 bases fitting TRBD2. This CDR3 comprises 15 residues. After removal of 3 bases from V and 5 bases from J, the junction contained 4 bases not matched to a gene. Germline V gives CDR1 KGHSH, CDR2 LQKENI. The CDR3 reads CASSPGTSGTHEQYF. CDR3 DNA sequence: TGTGCCAGCTCACCCGGGACTAGCGGGACCCACGAGCAGTACTTC.

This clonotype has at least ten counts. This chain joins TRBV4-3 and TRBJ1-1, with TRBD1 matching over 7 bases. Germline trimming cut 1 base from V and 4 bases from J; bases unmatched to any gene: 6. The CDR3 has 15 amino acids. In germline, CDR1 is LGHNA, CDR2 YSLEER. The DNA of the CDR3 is TGCGCCAGCAGCCAAGTCCCGACAGGGAGCACTGAAGCTTTCTTT. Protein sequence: CASSQVPTGSTEAFF.

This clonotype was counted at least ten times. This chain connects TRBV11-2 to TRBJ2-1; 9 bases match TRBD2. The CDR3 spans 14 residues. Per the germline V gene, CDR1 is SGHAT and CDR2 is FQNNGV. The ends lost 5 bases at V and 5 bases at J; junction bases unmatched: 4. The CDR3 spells CASSKREANNEQFF. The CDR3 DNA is TGTGCCAGCAGCAAGCGGGAGGCCAACAATGAGCAGTTCTTC.

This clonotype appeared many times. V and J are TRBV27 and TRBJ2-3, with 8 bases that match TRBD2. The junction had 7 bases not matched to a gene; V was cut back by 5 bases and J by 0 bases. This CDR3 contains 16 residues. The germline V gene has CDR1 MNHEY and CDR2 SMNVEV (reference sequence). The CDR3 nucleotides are TGTGCCAGCAGTCCACTAGCGGAGGGAAGCACAGATACGCAGTATTTT. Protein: CASSPLAEGSTDTQYF.

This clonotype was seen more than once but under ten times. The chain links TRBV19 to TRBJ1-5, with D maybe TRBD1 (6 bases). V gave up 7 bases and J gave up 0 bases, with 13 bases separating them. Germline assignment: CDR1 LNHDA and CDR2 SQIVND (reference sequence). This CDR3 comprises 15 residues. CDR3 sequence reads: CASKPDSLSNQPQHF. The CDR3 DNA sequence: TGTGCCAGTAAACCGGACAGCCTTAGCAATCAGCCCCAGCATTTT. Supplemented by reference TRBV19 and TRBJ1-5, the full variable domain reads DGGITQSPKYLFRKEGQNVTLSCEQNLNHDAMYWYRQDPGQGLRLIYYSQIVNDFQKGDIAEGYSVSREKKESFPLTVTSAQKNPTAFYLCASKPDSLSNQPQHFGDGTRLSIL.

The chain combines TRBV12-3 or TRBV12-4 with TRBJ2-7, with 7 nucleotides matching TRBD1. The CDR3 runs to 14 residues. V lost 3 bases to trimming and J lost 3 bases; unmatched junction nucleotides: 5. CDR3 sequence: CASSFGQVFYEQYF. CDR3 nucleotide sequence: TGTGCCAGCAGTTTTGGACAGGTGTTCTACGAGCAGTACTTC.

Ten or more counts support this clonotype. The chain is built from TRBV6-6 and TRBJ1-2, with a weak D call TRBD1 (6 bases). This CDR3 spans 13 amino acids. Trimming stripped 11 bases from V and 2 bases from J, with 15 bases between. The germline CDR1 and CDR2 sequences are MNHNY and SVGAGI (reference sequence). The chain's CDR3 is CAGSSGGNYGYTF. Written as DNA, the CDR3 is TGTGCCGGCTCCTCGGGGGGCAACTATGGCTACACCTTC.

The CDR3 is CASSLVTERSYGYTF. The CDR3 DNA follows: TGTGCCAGCAGCTTGGTAACAGAGCGATCCTATGGCTACACCTTC. The chain couples TRBV5-5 to TRBJ1-2, with D hard to call. CDR3 size: 15 residues. The germline CDR1 and CDR2 sequences are SGHKS and YYEKEE (reference sequence). V dropped 0 bases and J dropped 4 bases, with 13 bases sitting between them.

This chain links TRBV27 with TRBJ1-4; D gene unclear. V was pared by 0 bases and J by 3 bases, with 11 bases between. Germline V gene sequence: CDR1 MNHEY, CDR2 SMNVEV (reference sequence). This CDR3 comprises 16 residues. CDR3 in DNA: TGTGCCAGCAGTTTATCGAGAAGGGCGGCTAATGAAAAACTGTTTTTT. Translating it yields CASSLSRRAANEKLFF.

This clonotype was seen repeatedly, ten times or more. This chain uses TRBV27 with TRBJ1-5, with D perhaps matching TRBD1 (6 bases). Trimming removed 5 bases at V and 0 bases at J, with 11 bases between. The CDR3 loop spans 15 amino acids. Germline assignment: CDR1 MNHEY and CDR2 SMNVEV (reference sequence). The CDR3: CASSPGQISNQPQHF. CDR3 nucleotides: TGTGCCAGCAGTCCGGGACAAATTAGCAATCAGCCCCAGCATTTT.

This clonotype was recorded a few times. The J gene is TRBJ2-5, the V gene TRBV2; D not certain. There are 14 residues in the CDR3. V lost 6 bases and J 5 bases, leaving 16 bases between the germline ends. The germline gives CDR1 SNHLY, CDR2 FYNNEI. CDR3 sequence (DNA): TGTGCCAGCAGGTTGACTTATTATAGGGAGACCCAGTACTTC. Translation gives CASRLTYYRETQYF.

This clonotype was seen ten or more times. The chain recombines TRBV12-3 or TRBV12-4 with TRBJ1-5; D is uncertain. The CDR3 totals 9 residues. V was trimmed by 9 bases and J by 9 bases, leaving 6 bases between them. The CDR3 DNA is TGTGCCAGTGGGTTGCCCCAGCATTTT. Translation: CASGLPQHF.

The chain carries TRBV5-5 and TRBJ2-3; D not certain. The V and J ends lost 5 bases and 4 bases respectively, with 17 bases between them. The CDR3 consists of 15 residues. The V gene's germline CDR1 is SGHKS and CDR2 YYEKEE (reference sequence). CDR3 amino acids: CASSTDPWAADTQYF. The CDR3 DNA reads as TGTGCCAGCAGTACGGACCCGTGGGCGGCAGATACGCAGTATTTT.

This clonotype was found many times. In nucleotides, the CDR3 is TGCGCCAGCAGGGCAGGGGAACAAGAGACCCAGTACTTC. This gives the protein CASRAGEQETQYF. The chain recombines TRBV5-1 with TRBJ2-5; D is possibly TRBD1 (6 bases). CDR1 SGHRS and CDR2 YFSETQ come from the germline V gene. The CDR3 is made up of 13 amino acids. V was trimmed by 5 bases and J by 2 bases, leaving 10 bases between them.

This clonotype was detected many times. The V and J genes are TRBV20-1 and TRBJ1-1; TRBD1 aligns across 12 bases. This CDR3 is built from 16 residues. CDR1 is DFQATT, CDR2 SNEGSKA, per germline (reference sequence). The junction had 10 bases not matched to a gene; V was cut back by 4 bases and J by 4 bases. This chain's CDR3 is CSATTTGTGGLTEAFF. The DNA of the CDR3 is TGCAGTGCTACCACGACCGGGACAGGGGGCCTCACTGAAGCTTTCTTT.

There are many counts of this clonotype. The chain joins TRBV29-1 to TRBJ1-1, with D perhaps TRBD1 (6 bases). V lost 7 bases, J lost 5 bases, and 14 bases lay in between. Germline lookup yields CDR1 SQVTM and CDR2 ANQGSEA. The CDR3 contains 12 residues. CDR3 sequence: CSAGPGATEAFF. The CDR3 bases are TGCAGCGCTGGACCAGGGGCGACTGAAGCTTTCTTT.

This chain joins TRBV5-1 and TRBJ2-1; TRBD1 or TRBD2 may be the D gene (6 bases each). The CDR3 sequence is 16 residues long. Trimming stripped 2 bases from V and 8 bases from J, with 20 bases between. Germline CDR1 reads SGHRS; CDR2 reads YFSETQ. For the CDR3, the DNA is TGCGCCAGCAGCTTAGGCAGGGGAGGCGGGGTCGATGAGCAGTTCTTC. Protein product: CASSLGRGGGVDEQFF.

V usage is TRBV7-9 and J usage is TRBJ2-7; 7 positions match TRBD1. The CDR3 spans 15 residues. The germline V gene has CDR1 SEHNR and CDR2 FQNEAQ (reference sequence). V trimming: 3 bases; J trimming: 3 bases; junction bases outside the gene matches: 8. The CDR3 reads CASSFLLDRSYEQYF. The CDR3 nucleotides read TGTGCCAGCAGCTTCTTATTGGACAGGAGCTACGAGCAGTACTTC.

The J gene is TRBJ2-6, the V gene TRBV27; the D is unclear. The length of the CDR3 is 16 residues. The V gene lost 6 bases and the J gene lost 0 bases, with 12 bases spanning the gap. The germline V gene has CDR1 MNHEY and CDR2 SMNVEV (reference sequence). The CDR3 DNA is TGTGCCAGCAGCTTCCTACAGAGCTCTGGGGCCAACGTCCTGACTTTC. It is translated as CASSFLQSSGANVLTF. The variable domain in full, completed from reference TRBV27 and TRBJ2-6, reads EAQVTQNPRYLITVTGKKLTVTCSQNMNHEYMSWYRQDPGLGLRQIYYSMNVEVTDKGDVPEGYKVSRKEKRNFPLILESPSPNQTSLYFCASSFLQSSGANVLTFGAGSRLTVL.

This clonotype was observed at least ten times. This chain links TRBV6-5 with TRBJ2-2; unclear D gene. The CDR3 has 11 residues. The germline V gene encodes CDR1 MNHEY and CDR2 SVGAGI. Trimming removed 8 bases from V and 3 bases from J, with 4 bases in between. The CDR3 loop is CASGHTGELFF. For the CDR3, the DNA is TGTGCCAGCGGGCACACCGGGGAGCTGTTTTTT.

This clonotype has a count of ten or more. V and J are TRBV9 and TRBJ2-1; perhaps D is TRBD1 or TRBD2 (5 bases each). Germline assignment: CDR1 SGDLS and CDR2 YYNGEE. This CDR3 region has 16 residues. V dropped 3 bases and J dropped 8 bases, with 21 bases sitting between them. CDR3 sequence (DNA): TGTGCCAGCAGCGGTTCTCCGGGGCCCGTAGGCGATGAGCAGTTCTTC. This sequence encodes CASSGSPGPVGDEQFF.

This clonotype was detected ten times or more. The CDR3 DNA follows: TGCAGCGTTGATGGGGAAGAGACCCAGTACTTC. It yields the protein CSVDGEETQYF. The chain combines TRBV29-1 with TRBJ2-5; D gene ambiguous. The V end was cut by 3 bases, the J end by 3 bases, with 5 bases between. This CDR3 comprises 11 residues. Germline V gene sequence: CDR1 SQVTM, CDR2 ANQGSEA.

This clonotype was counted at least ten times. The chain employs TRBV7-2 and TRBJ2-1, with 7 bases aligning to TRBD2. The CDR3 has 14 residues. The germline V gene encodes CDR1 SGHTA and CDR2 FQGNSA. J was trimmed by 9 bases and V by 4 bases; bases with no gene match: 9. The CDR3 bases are TGTGCCAGCAGCTCCCTAGCGGCAAGCCCTGAGCAGTTCTTC. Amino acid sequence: CASSSLAASPEQFF. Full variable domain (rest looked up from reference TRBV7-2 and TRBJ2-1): GAGVSQSPSNKVTEKGKDVELRCDPISGHTALYWYRQSLGQGLEFLIYFQGNSAPDKSGLPSDRFSAERTGGSVSTLTIQRTQQEDSAVYLCASSSLAASPEQFFGPGTRLTVL.

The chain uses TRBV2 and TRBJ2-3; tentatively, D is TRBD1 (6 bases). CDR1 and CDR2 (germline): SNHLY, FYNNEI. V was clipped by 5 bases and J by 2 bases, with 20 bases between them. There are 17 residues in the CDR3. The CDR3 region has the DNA TGTGCCAGCAGTTCCCTATCCGGGACACCAAACACAGATACGCAGTATTTT. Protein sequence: CASSSLSGTPNTDTQYF. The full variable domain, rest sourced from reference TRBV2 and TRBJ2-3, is EPEVTQTPSHQVTQMGQEVILRCVPISNHLYFYWYRQILGQKVEFLVSFYNNEISEKSEIFDDQFSVERPDGSNFTLKIRSTKLEDSAMYFCASSSLSGTPNTDTQYFGPGTRLTVL.